This T cell receptor (beta chain) derives from a study (dated by TCRdb to 2015 to 2018). Broadly, across the study: Sequence and structural analyses were applied in the study to characterize human CD8+ TCR repertoires that recognize immunodominant viral antigens.

CDR3 length: 11 amino acids, cysteine to phenylalanine. Left in the record is the CDR3 DNA by itself, 33 bases read in frame from the first base. CDR1 SGHDN and CDR2 FVKESK are derived from the germline V gene. Sequencing used an Illumina HiSeq 2500. The public reads were reanalyzed by TCRdb: fastp trimming at Q25, MiXCR alignment, in-frame beta chains only. Identical CDR3 proteins give one entry, which carries the most common genes and DNA. The sample yields over 950 distinct CDR3 sequences; less than 45% were counted once. The ten largest account for 62% of the sample. What the research found in general, with its limitations: CD8+ TCR repertoires specific to different immunodominant viral antigens were reported to be distinct from each other and highly diverse.

This clonotype was detected only a few times. Its antigen remains unidentified. A much larger clone differs by one base, so this may be a read error. Sequenced input: CD8+ T cells (not recorded whether cultured). The receptor was isolated from a male donor. The rearrangement combines TRBV14 with TRBJ1-2, with the D gene call left open. At the DNA level, the sequence is TGTGCCAGCAGCCAAGTCACGATAGAAAACTTC. This gives the protein CASSQVTIENF.